This T cell receptor beta chain was documented in a study of blood T cell repertoires in COVID-19. Study overall: Sites across the United States, Italy and Spain contributed samples from acute and convalescent COVID-19.

In the study's own analysis: Estimates of nucleated cell counts were drawn from the amplification of reference gene primers. The protocol was immunoSEQ multiplex PCR, while the TCRdb copy is restricted to in-frame clones and leaves out a portion. The V and J calls and the clone size are those of that table, but D and trimming were determined from the DNA. The sample has 300,000 to 500,000 clones, 70% to 90% seen once. The participants were between roughly 18 and 89 years old and came from some 23 US areas. Clinical history reported by participants formed the basis on which cohorts were assigned. The germline V gene encodes CDR1 DFQATT and CDR2 SNEGSKA (reference sequence). The germline V and J ends were trimmed by 3 bases and 3 bases, with 12 bases remaining between them. The CDR3 is 13 residues long.

The J gene is TRBJ2-7, the V gene TRBV20-1; the D gene is possibly TRBD2 (5 bases). This receptor was taken from a woman in her thirties with acute COVID-19. Material: PBMCs or T cells enriched from blood (not recorded which). The CDR3 region is CSASGEPGYEQYF. CDR3 DNA sequence: TGCAGTGCTAGTGGGGAGCCGGGCTACGAGCAGTACTTC.